This TCR beta chain was identified during a study of T cell repertoires in cytomegalovirus infection (dated by TCRdb to about 2019). For context, the study as a whole: Donor HLA type was relevant to the analysis, because carriage of CMV infection together with the matching HLA type was indicated by public TCR beta signatures.

Sequenced using an Illumina HiSeq 1500. TCRdb ran its own pipeline on the public reads, namely fastp trimming at Q25 and MiXCR clone calling, and kept in-frame beta chains. Rows with a matching CDR3 protein are joined into one entry that keeps the most common DNA and genes. The sample table holds around 450,000 distinct CDR3 sequences, of which 25% to 40% were seen once. Clones ranked in the top ten supply around 15% of the sample. General conclusions and limits of the study: Carriers of CMV infection plus the relevant HLA type were discriminated by the cumulative frequency of public TCR beta family members in the study cohort and in an independent approximately 340-donor cohort. The ex vivo response was dominated by HLA-C-restricted CMV-specific TCR beta clonotypes, which also provided the single most frequent clonotype in two of eight donors.

The CDR3 runs 13 amino acids, cysteine and phenylalanine included. Only the CDR3 DNA stays, 39 bases, in frame from base 1. V and J are truncated by 10 bases and 1 base respectively, leaving an intervening sequence of 13 bases. CDR1 is given as SNHLY and CDR2 as FYNNEI, both from the germline V gene. Concerning this clonotype: What antigen it recognizes has not been identified. The sample holds no much larger clone one base away, and base qualities are not on file.

The TCR sequence derives from a human donor in good health (CMV status not recorded). Some clones in this sample may be carry-over from other donors' samples. The material sequenced was PBMCs. The chain is assembled from TRBV2 and TRBJ1-2; no D gene is confidently identified. The CDR3 protein: CAKQREGNYGYTF. In nucleotide form, the sequence is TGTGCCAAGCAAAGGGAGGGTAACTATGGCTACACCTTC.